Shown below are 28 T cell receptor beta chains from a single sample sequenced in a study of blood T cell repertoires in COVID-19. Repertoires were generated with immunoSEQ multiplex PCR, while TCRdb's copy carries only in-frame clones and drops some. This table has hundreds of thousands of clones, approximately 87% appearing once. The sample consisted of peripheral blood. The receptors shown here come from a woman between 50 and 59 years old who had recovered from COVID-19.

V gene TRBV19 combines with J gene TRBJ1-5, with TRBD1 as a possible D gene (5 bases). The CDR3 is 21 amino acids. The germline gives CDR1 LNHDA, CDR2 SQIVND (reference sequence). V gave up 1 base and J gave up 7 bases, with 32 bases separating them. CDR3 residues: CASSIGPPYLNSEVRGQPQHF. DNA for the CDR3: TGTGCCAGTAGTATAGGACCCCCTTACCTTAATTCAGAAGTACGGGGGCAGCCCCAGCATTTT.

The rearrangement joins TRBV15 to TRBJ2-3; 12 nucleotides agree with TRBD2. Germline V lookup: CDR1 LNHNV, CDR2 YYDKDF (reference sequence). The V segment lost 3 bases and the J segment 6 bases; nucleotides outside the gene matches: 13. The CDR3 loop spans 18 amino acids. DNA of the CDR3: TGTGCCACCAGCAGGGAACGACTAGCGGGAGTAGGTTCGGATACGCAGTATTTT. It codes for CATSRERLAGVGSDTQYF.

V is TRBV9 and J is TRBJ2-7; D might be TRBD1 (5 bases). The CDR3 length is 14 residues. CDR1 is SGDLS, CDR2 YYNGEE, per germline. The germline V and J ends were trimmed by 4 bases and 2 bases, with 13 bases remaining between them. CDR3 residues: CASSPMTVPYEQYF. The CDR3 region has the DNA TGTGCCAGCAGCCCAATGACAGTTCCCTACGAGCAGTACTTC.

V usage is TRBV11-1 and J usage is TRBJ2-7, with D possibly matching TRBD1 (5 bases). The germline CDR1 and CDR2 sequences are SGHAT and FQDESV (reference sequence). V dropped 5 bases and J dropped 7 bases, with 12 bases sitting between them. This CDR3 spans 12 amino acids. CDR3 DNA sequence: TGTGCCAGCAGCACCAGGGTGGGGGAGCAGTACTTC. Its translation is CASSTRVGEQYF.

CDR3 residues: CAWSVVLGITDTQYF. CDR3 nucleotide sequence: TGTGCCTGGAGTGTAGTCTTGGGCATCACAGATACGCAGTATTTT. The chain links TRBV30 to TRBJ2-3; no clear D gene. Germline CDR1 GTSNPN, CDR2 SVGIG (reference sequence). The length of the CDR3 is 15 residues. V lost 0 bases, J lost 2 bases, and 12 bases lay in between.

This rearrangement joins TRBV20-1 to TRBJ1-3, with a possible D match to TRBD1 (6 bases). In germline, CDR1 is DFQATT, CDR2 SNEGSKA (reference sequence). CDR3 length: 14 residues. Trimming took off 3 bases at V and 3 bases at J, with 12 bases between the two ends. CDR3 loop: CSASTGGSGNTIYF. DNA for the CDR3: TGCAGTGCTAGTACGGGGGGCAGTGGAAACACCATATATTTT.

V and J are TRBV10-3 and TRBJ1-2, with a tentative D call TRBD1 (6 bases). The germline V gene has CDR1 ENHRY and CDR2 SYGVKD. The CDR3 extends over 13 amino acids. Trimming took 8 bases from V and 7 from J, leaving 17 bases between them. CDR3: CAIGEQGTAGYTF. The DNA for the CDR3 is TGTGCCATCGGAGAACAGGGTACCGCTGGCTACACCTTC.

The chain's CDR3 is CASSSGLVYEQYF. The CDR3 coding sequence is TGTGCCAGCAGTTCCGGACTTGTCTACGAGCAGTACTTC. The chain combines TRBV28 with TRBJ2-7, with TRBD2 as a possible D gene (5 bases). Trimming left V 4 bases short and J 3 bases short, with 10 bases between. The length of the CDR3 is 13 residues. Germline CDR1 is MDHEN and CDR2 is SYDVKM.

This clone was counted a few times. This chain joins TRBV7-9 and TRBJ2-2, with TRBD1 matching over 8 bases. After removal of 5 bases from V and 5 bases from J, the junction contained 13 bases not matched to a gene. Germline CDR1 and CDR2: SEHNR and FQNEAQ (reference sequence). The CDR3 extends over 17 amino acids. CDR3 amino acids: CASSVGTGSQVTGELFF. For the CDR3, the DNA is TGTGCCAGCAGCGTAGGGACAGGTAGTCAAGTAACCGGGGAGCTGTTTTTT.

The chain has TRBV4-3 and TRBJ2-4, with a possible D match to TRBD2 (6 bases). Trimming cost V 0 bases and J 7 bases, with 10 bases left between them. There are 14 residues in the CDR3. The germline V gene has CDR1 LGHNA and CDR2 YSLEER. CDR3 in amino acids: CASSQDIGGNIQYF. CDR3 DNA: TGCGCCAGCAGCCAAGATATTGGAGGGAACATTCAGTACTTC.

The chain recombines TRBV7-9 with TRBJ2-7; 8 bases agree with TRBD1. V lost 3 bases and J lost 7; bases outside the gene matches: 14. CDR1 and CDR2 from the germline V gene are SEHNR and FQNEAQ (reference sequence). CDR3 length: 16 residues. CDR3 protein: CASSFLRQGSPEEQYF. DNA of the CDR3: TGTGCCAGCAGCTTTCTGAGACAGGGGTCCCCCGAGGAGCAGTACTTC.

This sequence joins TRBV5-4 and TRBJ1-2; 11 bases align to TRBD1. Germline assignment: CDR1 SGHNT and CDR2 YYREEE (reference sequence). CDR3 length: 14 residues. The ends lost 1 base at V and 7 bases at J; junction bases unmatched: 3. DNA of the CDR3: TGTGCCAGCAGCTTGCCTGGGACAGGGGGTGGCTACACCTTC. This sequence encodes CASSLPGTGGGYTF.

This CDR3 is CASRVRDRGSDEQFF. For the CDR3, the DNA is TGCGCCAGCAGGGTCCGGGACAGGGGATCGGATGAGCAGTTCTTC. This chain connects TRBV5-1 to TRBJ2-1, with 10 bases lining up with TRBD1. Trimming cost V 5 bases and J 8 bases; bases outside gene matches: 10. CDR3 length: 15 residues. Germline V gene sequence: CDR1 SGHRS, CDR2 YFSETQ. The complete variable domain, with remaining parts taken from reference TRBV5-1 and TRBJ2-1, reads KAGVTQTPRYLIKTRGQQVTLSCSPISGHRSVSWYQQTPGQGLQFLFEYFSETQRNKGNFPGRFSGRQFSNSRSEMNVSTLELGDSALYLCASRVRDRGSDEQFFGPGTRLTVL.

V and J are TRBV4-1 and TRBJ2-7; a possible D gene is TRBD1 (6 bases). CDR3 length: 15 amino acids. V gave up 8 bases and J gave up 11 bases, with 28 bases separating them. Germline V gene sequence: CDR1 MGHRA, CDR2 YSYEKL. CDR3 DNA: TGCGCCAGCGAAAACCTTGACAGGAGTCACCTTGGAAAGTACTTC. This gives the protein CASENLDRSHLGKYF.

The chain recombines TRBV29-1 with TRBJ1-1; D unresolved. This CDR3 spans 15 amino acids. Germline V CDR1 and CDR2: SQVTM, ANQGSEA. V lost 2 bases and J lost 0, with 13 bases in between. The DNA for the CDR3 is TGCAGCGTTGAAACCAAACAGTCTATGAACACTGAAGCTTTCTTT. This gives the protein CSVETKQSMNTEAFF.

The chain carries TRBV2 and TRBJ1-2, with 7 bases identical to TRBD1. CDR1 and CDR2 (germline): SNHLY, FYNNEI. This CDR3 is built from 13 residues. Losses at the gene ends were 8 bases for V and 4 bases for J; bases not matched to a gene: 7. The CDR3 loop reads CASGQETVYGYTF. The CDR3 DNA is TGTGCCAGCGGACAGGAGACTGTCTATGGCTACACCTTC.

This clone was counted a few times. The chain couples TRBV6-4 to TRBJ2-7; D is undetermined. The V gene lost 7 bases and the J gene lost 1 base, with 11 bases spanning the gap. This CDR3 contains 13 residues. Germline V lookup: CDR1 MRHNA, CDR2 SNTAGT. The CDR3 coding sequence is TGTGCCAGCAAAAACGCCGGTTCCTACGAGCAGTACTTC. As protein: CASKNAGSYEQYF.

The chain employs TRBV5-4 and TRBJ2-2; 7 bases are shared with TRBD2. The CDR3 totals 14 residues. After removal of 5 bases from V and 4 bases from J, the junction contained 5 bases not matched to a gene. Per germline, CDR1 SGHNT and CDR2 YYREEE (reference sequence). This CDR3 reads CASRRDYSTGELFF. The CDR3 DNA sequence: TGTGCCAGCAGGCGGGACTACAGCACCGGGGAGCTGTTTTTT.

V gene TRBV3-1 (or the pseudogene TRBV3-2) combines with J gene TRBJ2-7, with D maybe TRBD2 (5 bases). The ends were cut back, 4 bases at V and 0 bases at J, with 13 bases in the middle. This CDR3 contains 15 residues. The V gene's germline CDR1 is LGHDT and CDR2 YNNKEL (reference sequence). CDR3 in DNA: TGTGCCAGCAGCCCACGGCCGGGGAGCTCCTACGAGCAGTACTTC. Translation: CASSPRPGSSYEQYF.

This clone showed up just once. CDR3 nucleotide sequence: TGTGCCTGGAGTGAGTTCCGGGGTTTTCAGGGCTACACCTTC. This sequence encodes CAWSEFRGFQGYTF. The chain employs TRBV30 and TRBJ1-2, with D uncertain. Trimming took off 1 base at V and 8 bases at J, with 17 bases between the two ends. Germline CDR1 reads GTSNPN; CDR2 reads SVGIG (reference sequence). The CDR3 runs 14 residues. The full variable domain, completed using reference TRBV30 and TRBJ1-2, is SQTIHQWPATLVQPVGSPLSLECTVEGTSNPNLYWYRQAAGRGLQLLFYSVGIGQISSEVPQNLSASRPQDRQFILSSKKLLLSDSGFYLCAWSEFRGFQGYTFGSGTRLTVV.

The chain joins TRBV28 to TRBJ2-1; tentative D call: TRBD2 (7 bases). Looked up from germline, CDR1 is MDHEN and CDR2 is SYDVKM. This CDR3 region has 13 residues. Trimming took 2 bases from V and 10 from J, leaving 12 bases between them. Here the CDR3 DNA reads TGTGCCAGCAGTTTAGGGGGGGCGCGAGAGCAGTTCTTC. It yields the protein CASSLGGAREQFF.

The J gene is TRBJ1-4, the V gene TRBV4-3; D is unresolved. There are 14 residues in the CDR3. Germline V gives CDR1 LGHNA, CDR2 YSLEER. V was trimmed by 0 bases and J by 8 bases, leaving 10 bases between them. The CDR3 loop is CASSQDVRVEKLFF. The CDR3 DNA follows: TGCGCCAGCAGCCAAGATGTTCGGGTGGAAAAACTGTTTTTT.

This clone was recorded once. Here the CDR3 reads CASSFGQYNEQFF. Written as DNA, the CDR3 is TGTGCCAGCAGCTTTGGCCAGTACAATGAGCAGTTCTTC. The rearrangement uses TRBV11-3 and TRBJ2-1; no clear D. Germline CDR1 reads SGHNT; CDR2 reads YENEEA. V lost 3 bases and J 4 bases, leaving 7 bases between the germline ends. The CDR3 contains 13 residues.

This sequence joins TRBV5-1 and TRBJ1-1; 11 nucleotides align to TRBD1. The CDR3 loop spans 16 amino acids. V lost 4 bases, J lost 0 bases, and 5 bases stayed unmatched. The V gene's germline CDR1 is SGHRS and CDR2 YFSETQ. CDR3 in amino acids: CASSRTGGYMNTEAFF. In DNA, the CDR3 is TGCGCCAGCAGCCGGACAGGGGGCTATATGAACACTGAAGCTTTCTTT.

The chain couples TRBV4-1 to TRBJ2-7, with 10 nucleotides matching TRBD2. V lost 0 bases to trimming and J lost 4 bases; unmatched junction nucleotides: 3. CDR3 length equals 15 residues. CDR1 and CDR2 (germline): MGHRA, YSYEKL. CDR3 amino acids: CASSQEERGGYEQYF. Here the CDR3 DNA reads TGCGCCAGCAGCCAAGAAGAGCGGGGGGGTTACGAGCAGTACTTC.

The table lists this clone with a few counts. Other DNA sequences within the sample encode an identical CDR3. The rearrangement joins TRBV7-2 to TRBJ1-1; D might be TRBD1 (6 bases). Trimming cost V 1 base and J 0 bases, with 9 bases left between them. The germline gives CDR1 SGHTA, CDR2 FQGNSA. This CDR3 is built from 15 residues. In DNA form, the CDR3 reads TGTGCCAGCAGCTTAGAGGGGGATATGAACACTGAAGCTTTCTTT. Its translation is CASSLEGDMNTEAFF. Together with reference TRBV7-2 and TRBJ1-1, the CDR3 gives the full variable domain: GAGVSQSPSNKVTEKGKDVELRCDPISGHTALYWYRQSLGQGLEFLIYFQGNSAPDKSGLPSDRFSAERTGGSVSTLTIQRTQQEDSAVYLCASSLEGDMNTEAFFGQGTRLTVV.

The V and J genes are TRBV28 and TRBJ2-1; 10 bases agree with TRBD1. CDR3 length: 14 residues. J lost 4 bases, V lost 8 bases, and 5 bases had no gene match. Germline V gene sequence: CDR1 MDHEN, CDR2 SYDVKM. DNA of the CDR3: TGTGCCAGCTTGGGACAGGGGTCATACAATGAGCAGTTCTTC. This sequence encodes CASLGQGSYNEQFF. Together with reference TRBV28 and TRBJ2-1, the CDR3 gives the full variable domain: DVKVTQSSRYLVKRTGEKVFLECVQDMDHENMFWYRQDPGLGLRLIYFSYDVKMKEKGDIPEGYSVSREKKERFSLILESASTNQTSMYLCASLGQGSYNEQFFGPGTRLTVL.

The chain recombines TRBV12-3 or TRBV12-4 with TRBJ1-5; D ambiguous. V was shortened by 5 bases and J by 8 bases, with 13 bases between the two germline ends. This CDR3 is built from 13 residues. CDR3 amino acids: CASSVSRGEPQHF. In DNA form, the CDR3 reads TGTGCCAGCAGTGTGTCTCGGGGTGAGCCCCAGCATTTT.